These 27 T cell receptor beta chains were all obtained from the same sample, sequenced in a study of T cell responses to AZD1222 COVID-19 vaccine. The repertoire was sequenced with immunoSEQ multiplex PCR; TCRdb's copy has only in-frame clones and lacks some. The table includes over 150,000 clones, 85% to 90% detected once. The sample was peripheral blood, taken on day 0 of MenACWY control vaccination. These receptors all stem from an adult in good health.

CDR3 in amino acids: CASSIETGRGYTF. The DNA of the CDR3 is TGTGCCAGTAGTATAGAAACAGGACGTGGCTACACCTTC. J is TRBJ1-2 and V is TRBV19; TRBD1 might be the D (5 bases). V was shortened by 0 bases and J by 7 bases, with 9 bases between the two germline ends. Per the germline V gene, CDR1 is LNHDA and CDR2 is SQIVND (reference sequence). The CDR3 length is 13 residues. Using reference TRBV19 and TRBJ1-2 for the parts outside the CDR3, the full variable domain is DGGITQSPKYLFRKEGQNVTLSCEQNLNHDAMYWYRQDPGQGLRLIYYSQIVNDFQKGDIAEGYSVSREKKESFPLTVTSAQKNPTAFYLCASSIETGRGYTFGSGTRLTVV.

This clone was found once. The rearrangement joins TRBV19 to TRBJ2-7, with 11 bases that match TRBD2. Germline-derived CDR1 and CDR2 are LNHDA and SQIVND (reference sequence). The CDR3 covers 16 residues. Trimming took 5 bases from V and 3 from J; bases not matched to a gene: 9. DNA for the CDR3: TGTGCCAGTAGTGTGAGACTAGCGGGACCCCTCTACGAGCAGTACTTC. It is translated as CASSVRLAGPLYEQYF.

In the case of this clone: One end of the junction varies from germline; a read error may be responsible. The chain recombines TRBV5-4 with TRBJ1-2; 7 positions agree with TRBD1. CDR1 and CDR2 from the germline V gene are SGHNT and YYREEE (reference sequence). The CDR3 totals 12 residues. This CDR3 is CASSLPGSTGYF. The CDR3 coding sequence is TGTGCCAGCAGCTTACCCGGGTCGACAGGGTACTTC.

The CDR3 region has the DNA TGCGCCAGCAGGGAAGGACAGGCGTCTTGGAACACCATATATTTT. This codes for CASREGQASWNTIYF. The chain recombines TRBV5-1 with TRBJ1-3, with 7 bases matching TRBD1. The CDR3 length is 15 residues. The germline gives CDR1 SGHRS, CDR2 YFSETQ. Trimming cost V 5 bases and J 7 bases; bases outside gene matches: 12.

This chain joins TRBV3-1 (or the pseudogene TRBV3-2) and TRBJ1-1; D is possibly TRBD1 (5 bases). This CDR3 is built from 14 residues. V lost 1 base and J lost 3, with 9 bases in between. Germline V gene data show CDR1 as LGHDT and CDR2 as YNNKEL (reference sequence). The CDR3 spells CASSQVRGYTEAFF. In nucleotides, the CDR3 is TGTGCCAGCAGCCAAGTACGGGGGTACACTGAAGCTTTCTTT.

The chain recombines TRBV7-2 with TRBJ1-6, with 8 bases matching TRBD1. The germline V gene has CDR1 SGHTA and CDR2 FQGNSA. This CDR3 comprises 14 residues. Trimming removed 7 bases from V and 6 bases from J; junction bases left unmatched: 5. The CDR3 is CASIRDRSNSPLHF. The CDR3 DNA reads as TGTGCCAGCATCCGGGACAGGTCTAATTCACCCCTCCACTTT.

The chain links TRBV5-1 to TRBJ1-2; unclear D gene. CDR3 length: 13 residues. Trimming removed 4 bases from V and 2 bases from J, with 9 bases in between. Germline CDR1 and CDR2: SGHRS and YFSETQ. The CDR3 DNA follows: TGCGCCAGCAGCCTTCAGATAAACTATGGCTACACCTTC. Amino acids: CASSLQINYGYTF. The complete variable domain, with remaining parts taken from reference TRBV5-1 and TRBJ1-2, reads KAGVTQTPRYLIKTRGQQVTLSCSPISGHRSVSWYQQTPGQGLQFLFEYFSETQRNKGNFPGRFSGRQFSNSRSEMNVSTLELGDSALYLCASSLQINYGYTFGSGTRLTVV.

The V call is TRBV7-9, the J call TRBJ1-1, with 7 nucleotides matching TRBD1. Germline CDR1 and CDR2: SEHNR and FQNEAQ (reference sequence). Trimming cost V 5 bases and J 3 bases; bases outside gene matches: 12. CDR3 length: 16 residues. The CDR3, as DNA: TGTGCCAGCAGCCCACGGGGGAGGGGGCTGGACACTGAAGCTTTCTTT. It specifies CASSPRGRGLDTEAFF. Variable domain in full (rest from reference TRBV7-9 and TRBJ1-1): DTGVSQNPRHKITKRGQNVTFRCDPISEHNRLYWYRQTLGQGPEFLTYFQNEAQLEKSRLLSDRFSAERPKGSFSTLEIQRTEQGDSAMYLCASSPRGRGLDTEAFFGQGTRLTVV.

The count of this clone is one. The chain couples TRBV28 to TRBJ1-2, with 8 bases identical to TRBD1. V shed 5 bases, J shed 4 bases, and the junction held 6 bases outside the gene matches. Germline CDR1 and CDR2: MDHEN and SYDVKM. The CDR3 is 14 amino acids. DNA for the CDR3: TGTGCCAGCAGTATCCAGACAGGGGTCTATGGCTACACCTTC. Translation gives CASSIQTGVYGYTF.

With respect to this clone: The junction differs from germline at one of its ends, possibly a read error. The V call is TRBV7-2, the J call TRBJ2-2, with D possibly being TRBD1 (5 bases). CDR3 length equals 14 residues. Germline V gene lookup returns CDR1 SGHTA and CDR2 FQGNSA. The CDR3 sequence is CASSLRQNPGELFF. The CDR3 nucleotides read TGTGCCAGCAGCTTACGACAGAACCCCGGGGAGCTGTTTTTT.

The rearrangement links TRBV9 to TRBJ2-1; D is unresolved. The CDR3 is 14 amino acids. The germline gives CDR1 SGDLS, CDR2 YYNGEE. Trimming took off 1 base at V and 3 bases at J, with 8 bases between the two ends. CDR3 residues: CASSVLTVYNEQFF. Here the CDR3 DNA reads TGTGCCAGCAGCGTACTTACGGTCTACAATGAGCAGTTCTTC.

The V and J genes are TRBV28 and TRBJ1-5; perhaps TRBD1 as D (6 bases). Trimming took off 6 bases at V and 6 bases at J, with 18 bases between the two ends. The CDR3 is 15 residues long. The germline gives CDR1 MDHEN, CDR2 SYDVKM. CDR3 bases: TGTGCCAGCAGCACCCCCCAGGACAGATTTCAGCCCCAGCATTTT. This translates into CASSTPQDRFQPQHF.

The chain links TRBV6-5 to TRBJ1-6; D gene uncertain. CDR1 MNHEY and CDR2 SVGAGI come from the germline V gene. The CDR3 covers 13 residues. V was pared by 6 bases and J by 4 bases, with 7 bases between. CDR3 bases: TGTGCCAGCAGAATTGGATATAATTCACCCCTCCACTTT. The encoded protein is CASRIGYNSPLHF.

The chain carries TRBV25-1 and TRBJ1-2; no reliable D call. Trimming pared 4 bases from V and 5 bases from J, leaving 11 bases between. The V gene's germline CDR1 is MGHDK and CDR2 SYGVNS. The CDR3 sequence is 13 residues long. The CDR3 DNA reads TGTGCCAGCAGTGGACGGGCGACTTATGGCTACACCTTC. It translates to CASSGRATYGYTF.

CDR3 protein: CASSFISGQVVYNEQFF. Written as DNA, the CDR3 is TGCGCCAGCAGCTTCATTTCGGGACAGGTGGTTTACAATGAGCAGTTCTTC. This sequence joins TRBV5-1 and TRBJ2-1, with 8 bases aligning to TRBD1. V lost 2 bases to trimming and J lost 4 bases; unmatched junction nucleotides: 11. The CDR3 covers 17 residues. Germline CDR1 reads SGHRS; CDR2 reads YFSETQ.

This clone appeared once. This chain links TRBV6-4 with TRBJ1-1; tentatively, D is TRBD1 (5 bases). Per the germline V gene, CDR1 is MRHNA and CDR2 is SNTAGT. This CDR3 has 14 amino acids. V lost 7 bases and J lost 0, with 12 bases in between. The CDR3 coding sequence is TGTGCCAGCACCCCCGACAGAATGAACACTGAAGCTTTCTTT. Its translation: CASTPDRMNTEAFF.

This chain connects TRBV3-1 (or the pseudogene TRBV3-2) to TRBJ2-1; 13 positions agree with TRBD2. Looked up from germline, CDR1 is LGHDT and CDR2 is YNNKEL (reference sequence). There are 19 residues in the CDR3. V lost 6 bases and J lost 6; bases outside the gene matches: 17. CDR3 bases: TGTGCCAGCAGGGTAAGTCGGGGCCTCGGGACTAGCGGGGCCAATGAGCAGTTCTTC. Amino acids: CASRVSRGLGTSGANEQFF.

The rearrangement joins TRBV5-4 to TRBJ2-1, with 8 bases identical to TRBD1. Germline V lookup: CDR1 SGHNT, CDR2 YYREEE (reference sequence). Germline trimming cut 9 bases from V and 5 bases from J; bases unmatched to any gene: 10. The CDR3 covers 14 residues. CDR3 nucleotide sequence: TGTGCCACTGACAGGGGTCTAGGAGACAATGAGCAGTTCTTC. Protein product: CATDRGLGDNEQFF. The full variable domain, with the rest looked up from reference TRBV5-4 and TRBJ2-1, is ETGVTQSPTHLIKTRGQQVTLRCSSQSGHNTVSWYQQALGQGPQFIFQYYREEENGRGNFPPRFSGLQFPNYSSELNVNALELDDSALYLCATDRGLGDNEQFFGPGTRLTVL.

The J gene is TRBJ1-3, the V gene TRBV6-5; the match to TRBD1 covers 7 bases. Germline assignment: CDR1 MNHEY and CDR2 SVGAGI. J lost 2 bases, V lost 2 bases, and 3 bases had no gene match. The CDR3 is made up of 15 amino acids. CDR3 DNA sequence: TGTGCCAGCAGTTACGAGACAGGGACTGGAAACACCATATATTTT. It yields the protein CASSYETGTGNTIYF.

The rearrangement joins TRBV7-8 to TRBJ1-2, with 9 bases lining up with TRBD1. Germline V lookup: CDR1 SGHVS, CDR2 FQNEAQ. This CDR3 region has 16 residues. The V segment lost 1 base and the J segment 2 bases; nucleotides outside the gene matches: 5. The CDR3 nucleotides read TGTGCCAGCAGCTTAGGAACGGGACAGGGAAACTATGGCTACACCTTC. It specifies CASSLGTGQGNYGYTF.

V is TRBV14 and J is TRBJ2-2, with D uncertain. The CDR3 consists of 13 residues. The V gene lost 0 bases and the J gene lost 6 bases, with 5 bases spanning the gap. Germline-derived CDR1 and CDR2 are SGHDN and FVKESK. The CDR3 DNA sequence: TGTGCCAGCAGCCAAGATCTGGCCGGGGAGCTGTTTTTT. This codes for CASSQDLAGELFF.

The chain uses TRBV28 and TRBJ1-1, with 7 bases fitting TRBD1. V shed 11 bases and J 5 bases; nucleotides not matched to a gene: 11. The length of the CDR3 is 13 residues. Germline values: CDR1 MDHEN, CDR2 SYDVKM. CDR3 bases: TGTGCCCACTCGGGACAGCGGTTGACTGAAGCTTTCTTT. Translation: CAHSGQRLTEAFF.

CDR3 DNA: TGTGCCAGCACTTCGTATAGCGCGCGCGAGCAGTACTTC. Translated, it gives CASTSYSAREQYF. This chain links TRBV2 with TRBJ2-7; D possibly corresponds to TRBD2 (5 bases). This CDR3 region has 13 residues. Trimming removed 7 bases at V and 6 bases at J, with 16 bases between. The germline CDR1 and CDR2 sequences are SNHLY and FYNNEI.

J is TRBJ2-7 and V is TRBV5-8; no definite D call. V lost 3 bases and J 0 bases, leaving 1 base between the germline ends. The CDR3 sequence is 11 residues long. Germline V gives CDR1 SGHTS, CDR2 YDEGEE. In DNA form, the CDR3 reads TGTGCCAGCAGCTCCTCCTACGAGCAGTACTTC. Its protein product is CASSSSYEQYF.

This rearrangement joins TRBV27 to TRBJ2-2, with 10 bases fitting TRBD1. The ends lost 5 bases at V and 4 bases at J; junction bases unmatched: 4. The CDR3 extends over 15 amino acids. Germline CDR1 is MNHEY and CDR2 is SMNVEV (reference sequence). The DNA of the CDR3 is TGTGCCAGCAGTCCCGGGACAGGGGCCACCGGGGAGCTGTTTTTT. Protein sequence: CASSPGTGATGELFF.

The chain has TRBV11-2 and TRBJ1-1; tentative D call: TRBD1 (5 bases). The germline V gene encodes CDR1 SGHAT and CDR2 FQNNGV. V lost 1 base and J lost 6, with 15 bases in between. CDR3 size: 15 residues. The CDR3 reads CASSLVGDWGAEAFF. The CDR3 region has the DNA TGTGCCAGCAGCTTAGTGGGGGACTGGGGCGCTGAAGCTTTCTTT.

This chain connects TRBV6-5 to TRBJ1-1; D not certain. Trimming shortened V by 2 bases and J by 12 bases, and 16 bases separated the two germline ends. The CDR3 contains 13 residues. The germline V gene has CDR1 MNHEY and CDR2 SVGAGI. CDR3 bases: TGTGCCAGCAGTTACCCGAGGGCAGGTAAATCTTTCTTT. This gives the protein CASSYPRAGKSFF.